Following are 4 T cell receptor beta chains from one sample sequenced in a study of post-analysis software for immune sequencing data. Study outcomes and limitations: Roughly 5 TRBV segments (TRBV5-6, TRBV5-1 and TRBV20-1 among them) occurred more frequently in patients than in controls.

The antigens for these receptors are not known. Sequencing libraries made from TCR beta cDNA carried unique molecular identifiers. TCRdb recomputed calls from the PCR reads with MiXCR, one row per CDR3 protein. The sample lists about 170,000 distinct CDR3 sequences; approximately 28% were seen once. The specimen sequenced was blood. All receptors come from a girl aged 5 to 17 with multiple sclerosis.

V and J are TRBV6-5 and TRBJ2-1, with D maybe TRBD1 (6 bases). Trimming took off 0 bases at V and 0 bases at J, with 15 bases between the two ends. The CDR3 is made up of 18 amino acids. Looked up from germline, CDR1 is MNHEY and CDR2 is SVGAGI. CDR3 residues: CASSYSPMGASSYNEQFF. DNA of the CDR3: TGTGCCAGCAGTTACTCTCCCATGGGGGCGAGCTCCTACAATGAGCAGTTCTTC.

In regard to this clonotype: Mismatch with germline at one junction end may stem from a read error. This CDR3 is CAISGEAVGEKRFF. CDR3 in DNA: TGTGCCATCAGCGGAGAGGCGGTGGGGGAAAAACGGTTTTTT. This chain connects TRBV10-3 to TRBJ1-4; possible D gene TRBD1, 5 bases. The CDR3 extends over 14 amino acids. Germline CDR1 reads ENHRY; CDR2 reads SYGVKD.

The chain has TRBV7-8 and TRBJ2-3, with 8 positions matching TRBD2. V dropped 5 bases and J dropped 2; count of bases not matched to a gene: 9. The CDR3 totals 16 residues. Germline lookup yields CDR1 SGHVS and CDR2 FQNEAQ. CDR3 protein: CASSPLGLGITDTQYF. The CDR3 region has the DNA TGTGCCAGCAGCCCCTTGGGACTAGGTATCACAGATACGCAGTATTTT.

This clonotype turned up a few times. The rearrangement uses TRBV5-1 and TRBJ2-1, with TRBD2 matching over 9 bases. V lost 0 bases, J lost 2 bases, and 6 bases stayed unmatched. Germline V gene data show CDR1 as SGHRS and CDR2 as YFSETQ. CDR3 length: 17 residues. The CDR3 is CASSLVPSGTTYNEQFF. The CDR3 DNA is TGCGCCAGCAGCTTGGTCCCTAGCGGGACCACCTACAATGAGCAGTTCTTC.